The present entry profiles one T cell receptor beta chain with its context. This clone has a handful of counts. Its antigen specificity is not known. No much larger clone exists at a distance of one base, and base qualities are not known. The sample originates from a study of beta chain features in type 1 diabetes (dated by TCRdb to the late 2010s). Background for the entire study: Mean age, gender distribution, total cell number and subset yield did not differ between patients and healthy donors. A total of over 90,000,000 sorted cells were examined across all samples, and a strong correlation was observed between cell number per subset and RNA yield. The study compared the TCRB repertoires of sorted circulating CD4+ T cell subsets in recently diagnosed type 1 diabetes patients with those in matched healthy donors. Regulatory and stem cell-like memory subsets were isolated from only 8 patients and roughly eight healthy donors, whereas naive and central memory subsets came from all 30 or so donors. Overall study outcomes, separate from this receptor: At VDJ recombination sites, patients with type 1 diabetes made fewer insertions and deleted more nucleotides, a pattern implying thymic rearrangement abnormalities. Because cDNA was sequenced instead of genomic DNA, activated cells with high expression could be over-represented, although the groups did not differ in activation or CD3 levels. PCR might favor shorter templates, but patient and control samples were amplified and corrected together, so any skew would affect both groups equally. A moderate but significant shortening of TCRB CDR3 length was observed in type 1 diabetes patients in all four CD4+ subsets. Naive, central memory and regulatory TCRB repertoires appeared to be more alike among patients than among healthy donors. Because the HLA sub-analyses included only small numbers of individuals, any influence of HLA type on TCRB rearrangement was left unresolved.

The High Capacity cDNA Reverse Transcription Kit was used to reverse transcribe all of the isolated RNA, meaning that expressed TCRB transcripts were what got sequenced. Naive, central memory and regulatory T cell samples underwent deep immunoSEQ sequencing, averaging about 3.57 million total reads per sample. After sorted cells were lysed in RLT buffer, RNA was extracted with DNase-treated RNeasy Micro or Mini kits, with the choice depending on cell number. To prevent cross-contamination, each cell subset was processed individually, whereas patient and healthy donor samples were processed jointly. Using the immunoSEQ multiplex PCR, TCRB sequences were amplified from cDNA into 87-bp fragments spanning the CDR3 region. Amplicons were sequenced on the Illumina HiSeq platform. Per the source publication's procedure: PCR bias was computationally corrected using synthetic template baselines, reads within Hamming distance 2 were collapsed, and singletons that could not be merged were discarded. Reads were aligned to IMGT to assign V, D and J genes, CDR3 length, and insertions or deletions at six rearrangement sites. Within each subset, clonotype counts were normalized to sorted cell number, after which true diversity and Gini coefficients were computed with the tcR R package. Repertoire sharing was quantified using the overlap coefficient calculated on TCRB nucleotide sequences. The immuneACCESS repertoire file appears here via TCRdb, limited to in-frame rearrangements. These files lack a portion of the clones; in checked studies, under half of the deficit traces to unresolved V genes, and the cause of the others is not known. V, J and clone size were drawn from that table, and D and trimming were deduced from the DNA. This sample has 120,000 to 150,000 clones in its table, and 13% of those were observed once. The ten largest clonotypes hold around 1.2% of the sample.

The CDR3, from cysteine to phenylalanine, totals 16 residues. CDR3 DNA only is kept here, 48 bases in frame from base 1. From V the trimming removes 6 bases and from J it removes 3 bases, while the gene matches leave 9 bases of the junction unaccounted for. The germline V gene (reference sequence) supplies CDR1 SGHNT and CDR2 YYREEE. A single peripheral blood draw of approximately 110 mL on average was collected from each donor into heparinised tubes. A BD FACSAria II and a panel including CD45RO, CCR7, CD25, CD127, CD95 and CD27 were used to sort naive, central memory, regulatory and stem cell-like memory CD4+ T cells. A purity above 98% was achieved for all sorted populations. PBMCs were isolated right away by Lymphoprep density gradient centrifugation and were stained directly, without culture. So that batch effects would be minimized, each experiment stained and sorted samples in pairs, pairing one healthy donor with one patient.

Sequenced material: central memory CD4+ T cells from blood. This sequence was found in a man between 18 and 35 years old with type 1 diabetes. The receptor chain draws on TRBV5-4 and TRBJ2-7; 13 of the junction bases match TRBD2. Read as DNA, the sequence is TGTGCCAGCACCTCCCGGACTAGCGGGGGCAACTACGAGCAGTACTTC. Its protein is CASTSRTSGGNYEQYF.